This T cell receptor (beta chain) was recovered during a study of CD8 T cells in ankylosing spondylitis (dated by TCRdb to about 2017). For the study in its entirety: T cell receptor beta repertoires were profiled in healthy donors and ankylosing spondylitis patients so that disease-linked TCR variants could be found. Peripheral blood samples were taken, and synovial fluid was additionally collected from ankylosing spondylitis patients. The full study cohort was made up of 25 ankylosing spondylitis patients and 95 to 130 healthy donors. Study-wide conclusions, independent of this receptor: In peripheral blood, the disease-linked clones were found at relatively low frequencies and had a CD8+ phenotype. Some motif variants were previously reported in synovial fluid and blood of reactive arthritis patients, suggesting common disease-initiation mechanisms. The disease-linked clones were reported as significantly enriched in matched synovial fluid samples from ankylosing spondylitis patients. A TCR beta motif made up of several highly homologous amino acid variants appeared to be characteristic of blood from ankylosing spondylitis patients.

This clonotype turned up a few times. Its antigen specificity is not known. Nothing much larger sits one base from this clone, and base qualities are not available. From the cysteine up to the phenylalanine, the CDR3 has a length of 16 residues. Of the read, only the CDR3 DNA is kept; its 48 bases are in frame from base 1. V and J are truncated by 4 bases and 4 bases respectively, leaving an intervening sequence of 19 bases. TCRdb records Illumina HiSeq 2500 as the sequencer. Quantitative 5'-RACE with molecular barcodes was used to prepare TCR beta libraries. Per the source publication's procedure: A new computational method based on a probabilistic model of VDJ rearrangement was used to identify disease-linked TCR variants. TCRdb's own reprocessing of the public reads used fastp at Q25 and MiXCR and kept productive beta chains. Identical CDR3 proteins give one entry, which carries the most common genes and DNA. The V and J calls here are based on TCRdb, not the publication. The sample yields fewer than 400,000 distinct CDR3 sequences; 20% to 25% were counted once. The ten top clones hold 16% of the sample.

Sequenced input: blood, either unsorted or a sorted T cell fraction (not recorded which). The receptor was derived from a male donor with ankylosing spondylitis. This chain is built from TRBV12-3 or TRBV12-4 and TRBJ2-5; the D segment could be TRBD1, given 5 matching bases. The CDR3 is CASSSTLAGPGETQYF. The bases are TGTGCCAGCAGTTCCACCCTGGCAGGGCCGGGAGAGACCCAGTACTTC.